The rows below give T cell receptor beta chains drawn from one sample of a study of T-cell reconstitution after alpha-beta-depleted transplantation in children. Via MiXCR, TCRdb re-called the PCR reads, giving one row per CDR3 protein. The data hold roughly 200,000 distinct CDR3 sequences, with about 8.4% observed a single time. The source material was PBMCs, mostly from graft donor cells, sampled 360 days after TCRalphabeta/CD19-depleted stem cell transplant. The source is a male patient between 2 and 10 years old who had a stem cell transplant for acute myeloid leukemia, so the T cells may come from the graft donor. Both conserved end residues are part of each CDR3. Each record gives: D gene, clone size, J gene, V gene, CDR3 DNA, CDR3 protein. A D gene is named only where the DNA matches it firmly. Expanded clones are given a class, and other clones once, few, many or no size at all.

. | . | TRBJ2-1 | TRBV6-5 | TGTGCCAGCAGTTACTCCTCTAGATACGATGAGCAGTTCTTC | CASSYSSRYDEQFF
. | many | TRBJ2-7 | TRBV29-1 | TGCAGCGTTGAAGAGCCCCGGGACAAGGGCGAGCAGTACTTC | CSVEEPRDKGEQYF
TRBD2 | few | TRBJ2-1 | TRBV12-3/TRBV12-4 | TGTGCCAGCAGTTTATCTCGGACTAGCGGGAGACGACCTAACTACAATGAGCAGTTCTTC | CASSLSRTSGRRPNYNEQFF
. | . | TRBJ2-1 | TRBV3-1 | TGTGCCAGCAGCCAGGGATATATAGAACCCTACAATGAGCAGTTCTTC | CASSQGYIEPYNEQFF
TRBD1 | many | TRBJ2-7 | TRBV25-1 | TGTGCCAGCAGCGGGACAGGATCCTACGAGCAGTACTTC | CASSGTGSYEQYF
TRBD1 | . | TRBJ2-3 | TRBV6-5 | TGTGCCAGCAGTTCGGGACAGGGTACGGCAGATACGCAGTATTTT | CASSSGQGTADTQYF
. | many | TRBJ1-1 | TRBV11-2 | TGTGCCAGCAGCCAAATTTGGTCAGATAACACTGAAGCTTTCTTT | CASSQIWSDNTEAFF
TRBD1 | many | TRBJ2-7 | TRBV29-1 | TGCAGCGTTGGAGGACAGGGCTTGCACGAGCTATACTTC | CSVGGQGLHELYF
TRBD2 | few | TRBJ2-3 | TRBV20-1 | TGCAGTGCTGGACCTAGCGGGAGAAGAGATACGCAGTATTTT | CSAGPSGRRDTQYF
TRBD1 | . | TRBJ2-5 | TRBV20-1 | TGCAGTGCAACCCCCTACCGGGACAGGGGACAAGAGACCCAGTACTTC | CSATPYRDRGQETQYF
TRBD1 | . | TRBJ2-3 | TRBV7-8 | TGTGCCAGCAGCCACAGGACAGGGGTTAGCACAGATACGCAGTATTTT | CASSHRTGVSTDTQYF
. | many | TRBJ2-6 | TRBV6-1 | TGTGCCAGCCAGGACGGCTCTGGGGCCAACGTCCTGACTTTC | CASQDGSGANVLTF
. | . | TRBJ1-2 | TRBV5-1 | TGCGCCAGCAGCTTGCGACCCCCCGGGTCGGCTAACTATGGCTACACCTTC | CASSLRPPGSANYGYTF
. | many | TRBJ2-2 | TRBV7-2 | TGTGCCAGCAGCTTAGTTCAGGGAACGAGGAACGGGGAGCTGTTTTTT | CASSLVQGTRNGELFF
. | few | TRBJ2-2 | TRBV12-3/TRBV12-4 | TGTGCCAGCAGCCTCCAAGGGGGTCCCGGGGAGCTGTTTTTT | CASSLQGGPGELFF
TRBD2 | many | TRBJ2-3 | TRBV3-1 | TGTGCCAGCAGCCAAGGCGGGGGTACAGATACGCAGTATTTT | CASSQGGGTDTQYF
TRBD1 | many | TRBJ2-5 | TRBV25-1 | TGTGCCAGCAGTGAAGGGCAGGGGGCTTGGGAGACCCAGTACTTC | CASSEGQGAWETQYF
TRBD2 | many | TRBJ2-1 | TRBV5-1 | TGCGCCAGCAGCTTGCTAGCGGGAGTTTGGAATGAGCAGTTCTTC | CASSLLAGVWNEQFF
. | many | TRBJ2-2 | TRBV4-3 | TGCGCCAGCAGCCACAGGGGTGCCGGGGAGCTGTTTTTT | CASSHRGAGELFF
. | many | TRBJ2-3 | TRBV25-1 | TGTGCCAGTTCGACAGGCCGTTCCACAGATACGCAGTATTTT | CASSTGRSTDTQYF
TRBD1 | few | TRBJ1-2 | TRBV12-3/TRBV12-4 | TGTGCCAGCAGTCCTACCATAAGACAGGGGGCGGTCATCTATGGCTACACCTTC | CASSPTIRQGAVIYGYTF
TRBD2 | few | TRBJ2-7 | TRBV29-1 | TGCAGCGCCGGGGCCCCGGGGGGCTACGAGCAGTACTTC | CSAGAPGGYEQYF
TRBD1 | . | TRBJ1-2 | TRBV20-1 | TGCAGTGCTCCCCGGGGACAGGGGGCGGCTAACTATGGCTACACCTTC | CSAPRGQGAANYGYTF
. | few | TRBJ2-1 | TRBV12-3/TRBV12-4 | TGTGCCAGCAGTGGTCCTAGCGAAACTTACAATGAGCAGTTCTTC | CASSGPSETYNEQFF
. | . | TRBJ2-1 | TRBV6-2/TRBV6-3 | TGTGCCAGCAGTTACAGACCCTCCTACAATGAGCAGTTCTTC | CASSYRPSYNEQFF
. | many | TRBJ2-7 | TRBV20-1 | TGCAGTGCTAGAGATCGGGACACCACCTACGAGCAGTACTTC | CSARDRDTTYEQYF
. | many | TRBJ2-3 | TRBV28 | TGTGCCAGCAGTTTGAATGGGCTAGTTACGCAGTATTTT | CASSLNGLVTQYF
TRBD2 | many | TRBJ2-1 | TRBV29-1 | TGCAGCGTTGAAGGGCGGGAGGGCCGAAATGAGCAGTTCTTC | CSVEGREGRNEQFF
TRBD2 | many | TRBJ2-3 | TRBV20-1 | TGCAGTGCTAGTTCCCTAGCGGGCACAGATACGCAGTATTTT | CSASSLAGTDTQYF